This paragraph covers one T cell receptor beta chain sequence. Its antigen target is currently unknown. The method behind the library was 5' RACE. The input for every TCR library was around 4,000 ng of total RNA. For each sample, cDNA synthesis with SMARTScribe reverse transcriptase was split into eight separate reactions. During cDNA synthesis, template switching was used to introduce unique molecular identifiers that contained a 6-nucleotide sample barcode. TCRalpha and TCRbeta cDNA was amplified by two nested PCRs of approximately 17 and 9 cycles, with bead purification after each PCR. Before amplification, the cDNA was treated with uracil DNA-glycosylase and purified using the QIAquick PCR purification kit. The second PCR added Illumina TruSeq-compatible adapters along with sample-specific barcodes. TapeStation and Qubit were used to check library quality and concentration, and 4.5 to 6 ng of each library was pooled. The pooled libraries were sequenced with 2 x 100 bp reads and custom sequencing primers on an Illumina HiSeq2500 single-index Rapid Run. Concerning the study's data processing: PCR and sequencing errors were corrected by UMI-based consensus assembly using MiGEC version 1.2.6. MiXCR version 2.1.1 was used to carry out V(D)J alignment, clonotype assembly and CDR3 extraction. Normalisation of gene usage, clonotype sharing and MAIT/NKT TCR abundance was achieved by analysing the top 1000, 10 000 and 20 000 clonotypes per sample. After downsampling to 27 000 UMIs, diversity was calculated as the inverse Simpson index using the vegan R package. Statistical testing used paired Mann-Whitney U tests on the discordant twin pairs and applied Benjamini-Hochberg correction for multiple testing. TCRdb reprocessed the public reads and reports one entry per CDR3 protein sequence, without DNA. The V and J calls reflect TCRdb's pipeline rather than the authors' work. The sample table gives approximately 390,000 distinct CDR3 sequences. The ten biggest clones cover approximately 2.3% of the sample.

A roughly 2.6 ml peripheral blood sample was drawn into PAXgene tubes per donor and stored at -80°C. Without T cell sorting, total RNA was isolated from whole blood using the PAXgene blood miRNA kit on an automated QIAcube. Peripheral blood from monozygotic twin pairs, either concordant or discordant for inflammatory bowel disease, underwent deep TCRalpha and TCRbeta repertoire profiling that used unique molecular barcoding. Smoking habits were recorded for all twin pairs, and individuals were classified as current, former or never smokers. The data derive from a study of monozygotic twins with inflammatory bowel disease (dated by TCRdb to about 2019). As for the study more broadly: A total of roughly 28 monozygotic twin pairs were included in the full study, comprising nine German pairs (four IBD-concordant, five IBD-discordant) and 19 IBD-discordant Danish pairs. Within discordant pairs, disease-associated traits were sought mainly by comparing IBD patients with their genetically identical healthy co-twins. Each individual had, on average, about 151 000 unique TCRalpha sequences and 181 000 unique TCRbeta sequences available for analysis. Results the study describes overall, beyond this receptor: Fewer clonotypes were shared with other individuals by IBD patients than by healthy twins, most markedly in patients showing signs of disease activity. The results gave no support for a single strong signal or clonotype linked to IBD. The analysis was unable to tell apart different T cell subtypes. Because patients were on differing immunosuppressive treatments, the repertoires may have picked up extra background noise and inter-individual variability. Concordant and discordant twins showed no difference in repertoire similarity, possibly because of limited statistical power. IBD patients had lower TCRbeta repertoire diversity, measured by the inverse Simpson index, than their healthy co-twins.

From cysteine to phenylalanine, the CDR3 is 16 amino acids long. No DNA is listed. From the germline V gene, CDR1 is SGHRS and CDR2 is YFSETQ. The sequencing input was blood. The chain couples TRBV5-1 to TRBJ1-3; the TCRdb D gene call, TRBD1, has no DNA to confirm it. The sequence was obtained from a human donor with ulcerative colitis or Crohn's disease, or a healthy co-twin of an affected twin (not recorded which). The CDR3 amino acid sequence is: CASSLSGTGSGNTIYF.